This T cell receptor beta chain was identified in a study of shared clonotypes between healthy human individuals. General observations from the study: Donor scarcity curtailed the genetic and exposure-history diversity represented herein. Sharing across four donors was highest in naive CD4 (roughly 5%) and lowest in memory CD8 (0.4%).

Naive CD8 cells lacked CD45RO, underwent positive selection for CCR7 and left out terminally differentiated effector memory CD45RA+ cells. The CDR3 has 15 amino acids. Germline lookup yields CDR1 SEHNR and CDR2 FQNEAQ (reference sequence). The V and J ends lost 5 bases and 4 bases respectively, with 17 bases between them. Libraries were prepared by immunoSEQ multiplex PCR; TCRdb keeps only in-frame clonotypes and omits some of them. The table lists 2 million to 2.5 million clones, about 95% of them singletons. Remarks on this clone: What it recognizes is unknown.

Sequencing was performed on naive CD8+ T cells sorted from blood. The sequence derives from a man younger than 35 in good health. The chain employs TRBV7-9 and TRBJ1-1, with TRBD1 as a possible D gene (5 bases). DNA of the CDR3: TGTGCCAGCAGCCCCTACCAGGGAAGGAGCACTGAAGCTTTCTTT. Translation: CASSPYQGRSTEAFF.